The clone carrying this T cell receptor beta chain showed up just once. The sample originates from a study of blood T cells in healthy people across ages. A sample-barcoded 5' primer and a J-beta primer mix were used in a second PCR of about 6 to 12 cycles. TCRdb redid the calling of the 5' RACE reads with MiXCR, one entry per CDR3 protein. This table has hundreds of thousands of distinct CDR3 sequences, approximately 60% appearing once. The CDR3 has 13 residues. V was pared by 4 bases and J by 11 bases, with 8 bases of the junction left unmatched. Germline lookup yields CDR1 SQVTM and CDR2 ANQGSEA. V is TRBV29-1 and J is TRBJ2-5; 12 bases agree with TRBD2. This receptor was obtained from a middle-aged man in good health. Sequenced sample: blood. The DNA for the CDR3 is TGCAGCGTTGCTAGCGGGAGGGCCAGTGAGCAGTACTTC. Translating gives CSVASGRASEQYF.